The entry that follows covers one T cell receptor beta chain sequence. Its antigen is undetermined. Trimming removed 7 bases from V and 0 bases from J, with 6 bases in between. The CDR3 has 12 residues. The record originates from a study of T cell repertoires in cytomegalovirus infection. In the study overall: Indications came from public TCR beta signatures; they pointed to CMV infection and to a matching HLA type.

Study observations and caveats: CMV-specific TCR beta clonotypes restricted by HLA-C were the ones dominating the ex vivo response.

TCRdb re-called the reads through MiXCR, storing one row per CDR3 protein. This table has about 740,000 distinct CDR3 sequences, 35% to 45% appearing once. The specimen sequenced was PBMCs. The chain recombines TRBV23-1 with TRBJ1-1, with D unclear. TRBV23-1 is identified as an open reading frame with a role that is uncertain. The receptor was derived from a human donor in good health (CMV status not recorded). Some clones in this sample may be carry-over from other donors' samples. DNA of the CDR3: TGCGCCAGCAATTCCATGAACACTGAAGCTTTCTTT. Residues: CASNSMNTEAFF.